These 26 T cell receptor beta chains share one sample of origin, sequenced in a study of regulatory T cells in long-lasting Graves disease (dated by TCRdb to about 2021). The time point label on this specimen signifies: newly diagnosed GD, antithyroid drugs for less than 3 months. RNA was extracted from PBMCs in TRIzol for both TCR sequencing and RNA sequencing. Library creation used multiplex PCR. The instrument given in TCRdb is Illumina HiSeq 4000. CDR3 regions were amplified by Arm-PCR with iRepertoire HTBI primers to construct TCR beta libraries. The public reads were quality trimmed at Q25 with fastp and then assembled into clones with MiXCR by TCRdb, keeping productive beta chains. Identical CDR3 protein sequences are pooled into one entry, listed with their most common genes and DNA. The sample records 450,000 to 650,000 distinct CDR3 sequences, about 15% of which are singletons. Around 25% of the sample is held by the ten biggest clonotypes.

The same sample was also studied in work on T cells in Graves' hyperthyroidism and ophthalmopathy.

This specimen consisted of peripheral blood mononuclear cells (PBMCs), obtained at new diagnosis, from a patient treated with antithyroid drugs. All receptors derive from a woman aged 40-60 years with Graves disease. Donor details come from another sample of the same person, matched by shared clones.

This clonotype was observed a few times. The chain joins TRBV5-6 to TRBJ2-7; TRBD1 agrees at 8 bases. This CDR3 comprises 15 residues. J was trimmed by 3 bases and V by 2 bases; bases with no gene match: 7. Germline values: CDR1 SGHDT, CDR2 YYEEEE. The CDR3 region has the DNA TGTGCCAGCAGCTTATTTTCCGGGACAGGCTACGAGCAGTACTTC. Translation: CASSLFSGTGYEQYF. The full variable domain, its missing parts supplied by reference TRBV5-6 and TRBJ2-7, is DAGVTQSPTHLIKTRGQQVTLRCSPKSGHDTVSWYQQALGQGPQFIFQYYEEEERQRGNFPDRFSGHQFPNYSSELNVNALLLGDSALYLCASSLFSGTGYEQYFGPGTRLTVT.

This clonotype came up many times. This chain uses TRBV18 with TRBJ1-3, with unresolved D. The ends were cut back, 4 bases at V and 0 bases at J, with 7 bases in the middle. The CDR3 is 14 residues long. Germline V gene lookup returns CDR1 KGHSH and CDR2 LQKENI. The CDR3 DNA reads TGTGCCAGCTCACAGGACTTCTCTGGAAACACCATATATTTT. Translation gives CASSQDFSGNTIYF.

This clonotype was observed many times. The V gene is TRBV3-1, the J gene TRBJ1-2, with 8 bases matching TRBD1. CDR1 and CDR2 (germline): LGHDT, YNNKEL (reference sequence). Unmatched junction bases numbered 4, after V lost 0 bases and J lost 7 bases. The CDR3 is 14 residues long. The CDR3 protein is CASSQDTRGLGYTF. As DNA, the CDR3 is TGTGCCAGCAGCCAAGATACCAGGGGGCTTGGCTACACCTTC.

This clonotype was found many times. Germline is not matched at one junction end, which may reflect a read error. For the CDR3, the DNA is TGTGCCAGCAGCTTAGACGGGACAAGCACAGATACGCAGTATTTT. It yields the protein CASSLDGTSTDTQYF. The gene calls are TRBV5-1 and TRBJ2-3, with D perhaps TRBD1 (6 bases). The CDR3 sequence is 15 residues long. Germline lookup yields CDR1 SGHRS and CDR2 YFSETQ.

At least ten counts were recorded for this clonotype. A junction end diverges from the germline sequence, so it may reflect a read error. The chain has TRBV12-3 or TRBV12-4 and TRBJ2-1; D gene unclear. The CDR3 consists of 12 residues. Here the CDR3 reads CASSLNADHPLF. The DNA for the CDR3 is TGTGCCAGCAGTTTAAATGCCGACCATCCCCTCTTC.

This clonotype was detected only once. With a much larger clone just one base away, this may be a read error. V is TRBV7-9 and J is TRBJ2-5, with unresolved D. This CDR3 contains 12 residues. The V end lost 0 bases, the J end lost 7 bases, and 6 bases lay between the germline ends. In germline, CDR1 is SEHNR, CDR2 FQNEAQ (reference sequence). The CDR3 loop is CASSLALGTQYF. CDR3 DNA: TGTGCCAGCAGCTTAGCGTTAGGGACCCAGTACTTC.

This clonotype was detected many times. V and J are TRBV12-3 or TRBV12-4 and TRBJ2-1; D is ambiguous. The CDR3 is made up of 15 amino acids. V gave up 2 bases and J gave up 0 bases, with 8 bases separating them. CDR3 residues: CASSLMGYSYNEQFF. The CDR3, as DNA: TGTGCCAGCAGTTTAATGGGGTACTCCTACAATGAGCAGTTCTTC.

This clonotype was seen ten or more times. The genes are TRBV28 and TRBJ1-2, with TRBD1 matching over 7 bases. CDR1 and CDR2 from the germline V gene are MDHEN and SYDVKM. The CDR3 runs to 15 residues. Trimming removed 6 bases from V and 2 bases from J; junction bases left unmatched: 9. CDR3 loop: CASSSTGDLNYGYTF. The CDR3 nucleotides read TGTGCCAGCAGCTCAACAGGGGATTTAAACTATGGCTACACCTTC.

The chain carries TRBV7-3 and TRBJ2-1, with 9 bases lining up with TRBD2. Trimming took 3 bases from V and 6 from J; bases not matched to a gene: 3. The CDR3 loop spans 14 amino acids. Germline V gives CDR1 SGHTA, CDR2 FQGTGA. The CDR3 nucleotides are TGTGCCAGCAGCTTGGGACTAGCCCTCAATGAGCAGTTCTTC. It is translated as CASSLGLALNEQFF.

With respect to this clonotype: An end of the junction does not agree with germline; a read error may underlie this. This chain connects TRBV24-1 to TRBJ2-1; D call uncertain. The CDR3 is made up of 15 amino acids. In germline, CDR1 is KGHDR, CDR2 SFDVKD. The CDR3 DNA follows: TGTGCCACCGGTGACCGGACCGGATCGTACAATGAGCAGTTCTTC. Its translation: CATGDRTGSYNEQFF.

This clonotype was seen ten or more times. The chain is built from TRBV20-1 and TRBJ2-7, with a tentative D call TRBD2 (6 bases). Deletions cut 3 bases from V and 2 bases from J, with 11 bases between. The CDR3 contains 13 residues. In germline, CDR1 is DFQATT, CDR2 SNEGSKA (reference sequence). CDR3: CSASGGPTYEQYF. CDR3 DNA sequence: TGCAGTGCTAGCGGGGGACCTACCTACGAGCAGTACTTC.

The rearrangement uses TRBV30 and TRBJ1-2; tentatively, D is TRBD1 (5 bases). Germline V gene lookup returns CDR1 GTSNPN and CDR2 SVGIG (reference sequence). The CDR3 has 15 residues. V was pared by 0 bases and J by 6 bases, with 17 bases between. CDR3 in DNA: TGTGCCTGGAGTGTAATAAGCGGGGGGAGAAATGGCTACACCTTC. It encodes CAWSVISGGRNGYTF.

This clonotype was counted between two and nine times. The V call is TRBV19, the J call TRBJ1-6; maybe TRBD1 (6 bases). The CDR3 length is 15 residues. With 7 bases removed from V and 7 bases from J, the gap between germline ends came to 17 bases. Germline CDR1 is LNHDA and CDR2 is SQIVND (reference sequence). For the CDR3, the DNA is TGTGCCAGTACCAGCGGGGGCAACATCAATTCACCCCTCCACTTT. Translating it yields CASTSGGNINSPLHF.

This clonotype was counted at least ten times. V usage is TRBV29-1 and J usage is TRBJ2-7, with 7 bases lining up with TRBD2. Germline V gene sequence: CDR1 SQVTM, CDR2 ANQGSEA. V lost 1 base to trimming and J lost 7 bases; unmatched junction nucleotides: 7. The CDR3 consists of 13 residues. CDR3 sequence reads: CSVEAGGLKEQYF. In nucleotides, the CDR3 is TGCAGCGTTGAAGCGGGGGGACTAAAGGAGCAGTACTTC.

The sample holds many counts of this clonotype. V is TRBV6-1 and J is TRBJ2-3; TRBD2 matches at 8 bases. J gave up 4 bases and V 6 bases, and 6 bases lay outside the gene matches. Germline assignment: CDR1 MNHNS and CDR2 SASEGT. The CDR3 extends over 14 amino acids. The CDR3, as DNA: TGTGCCAGCAGACTGGGACTAGTATCAGATACGCAGTATTTT. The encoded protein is CASRLGLVSDTQYF.

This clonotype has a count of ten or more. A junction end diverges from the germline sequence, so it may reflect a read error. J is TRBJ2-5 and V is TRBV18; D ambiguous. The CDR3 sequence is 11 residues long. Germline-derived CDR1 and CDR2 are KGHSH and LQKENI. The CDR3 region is CASSNQETQHF. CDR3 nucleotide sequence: TGTGCCAGCTCAAATCAAGAGACCCAGCACTTC.

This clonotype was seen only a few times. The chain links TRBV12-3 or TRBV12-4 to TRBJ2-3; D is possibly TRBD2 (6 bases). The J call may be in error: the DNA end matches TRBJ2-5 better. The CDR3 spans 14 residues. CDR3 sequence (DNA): TGTGCCAGCTCACCACCGCGGGGCGGGGAGACCCAGTACTTC. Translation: CASSPPRGGETQYF.

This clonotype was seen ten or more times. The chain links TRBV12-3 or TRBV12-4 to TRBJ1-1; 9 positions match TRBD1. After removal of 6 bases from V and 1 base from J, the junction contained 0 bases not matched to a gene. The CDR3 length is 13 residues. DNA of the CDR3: TGTGCCAGCAGACAGGGGGCGAACACTGAAGCTTTCTTT. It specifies CASRQGANTEAFF.

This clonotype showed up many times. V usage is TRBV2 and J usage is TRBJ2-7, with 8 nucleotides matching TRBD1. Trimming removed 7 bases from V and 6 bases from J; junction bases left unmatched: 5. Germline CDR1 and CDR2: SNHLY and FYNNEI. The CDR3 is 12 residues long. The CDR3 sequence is CASTWTGLEQYF. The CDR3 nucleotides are TGTGCCAGCACTTGGACAGGGCTCGAGCAGTACTTC.

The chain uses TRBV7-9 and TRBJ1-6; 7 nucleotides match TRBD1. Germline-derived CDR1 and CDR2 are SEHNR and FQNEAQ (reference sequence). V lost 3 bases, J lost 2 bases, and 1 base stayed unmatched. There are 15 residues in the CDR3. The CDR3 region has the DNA TGTGCCAGCAGCTTCGGACAGGCCTATAATTCACCCCTCCACTTT. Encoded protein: CASSFGQAYNSPLHF. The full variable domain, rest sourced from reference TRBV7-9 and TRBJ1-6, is DTGVSQNPRHKITKRGQNVTFRCDPISEHNRLYWYRQTLGQGPEFLTYFQNEAQLEKSRLLSDRFSAERPKGSFSTLEIQRTEQGDSAMYLCASSFGQAYNSPLHFGNGTRLTVT.

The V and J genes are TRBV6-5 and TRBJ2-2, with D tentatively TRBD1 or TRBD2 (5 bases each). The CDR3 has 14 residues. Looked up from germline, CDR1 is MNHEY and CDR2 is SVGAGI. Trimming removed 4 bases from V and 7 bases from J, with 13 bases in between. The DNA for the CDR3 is TGTGCCAGCAGTTGGGACCGGCCGAGCGGGGAGCTGTTTTTT. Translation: CASSWDRPSGELFF.

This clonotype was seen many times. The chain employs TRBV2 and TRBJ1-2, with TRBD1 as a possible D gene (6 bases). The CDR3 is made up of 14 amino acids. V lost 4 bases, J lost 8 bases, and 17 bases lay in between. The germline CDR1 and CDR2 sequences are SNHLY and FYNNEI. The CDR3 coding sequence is TGTGCCAGCAGTGTAGCAGGGGAATTTTACGGCTACACCTTC. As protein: CASSVAGEFYGYTF.

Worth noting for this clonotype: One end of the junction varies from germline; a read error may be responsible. Here the CDR3 reads CASSVEPHGTGDQMNTEALF. In DNA, the CDR3 is TGTGCCAGCAGCGTCGAACCCCACGGGACAGGGGACCAGATGAACACTGAAGCTCTCTTT. The chain joins TRBV9 to TRBJ1-1; TRBD1 agrees at 10 bases. CDR1 is SGDLS and CDR2 is YYNGEE in the germline V gene. The CDR3 extends over 20 amino acids.

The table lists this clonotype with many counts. CDR3 region: CASTPNGFTEAFF. As DNA, the CDR3 is TGTGCCAGCACCCCAAACGGGTTTACTGAAGCTTTCTTT. V usage is TRBV28 and J usage is TRBJ1-1; D is uncertain. Germline loops: CDR1 MDHEN, CDR2 SYDVKM. V lost 7 bases and J lost 5, with 14 bases in between. This CDR3 has 13 amino acids.

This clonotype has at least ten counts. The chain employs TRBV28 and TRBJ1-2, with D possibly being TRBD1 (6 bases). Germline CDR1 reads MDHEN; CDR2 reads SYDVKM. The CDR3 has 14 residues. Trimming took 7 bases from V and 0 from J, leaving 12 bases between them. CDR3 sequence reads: CASKLTGPNYGYTF. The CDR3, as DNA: TGTGCCAGCAAGCTGACAGGTCCTAACTATGGCTACACCTTC.

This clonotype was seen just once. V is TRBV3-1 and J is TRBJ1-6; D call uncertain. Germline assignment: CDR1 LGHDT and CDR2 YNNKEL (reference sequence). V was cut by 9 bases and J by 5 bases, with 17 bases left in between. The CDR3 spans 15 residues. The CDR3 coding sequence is TGTGCCAGTAGTTGGGCTCGCCCGAATAATTCACCCCTCCACTTT. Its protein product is CASSWARPNNSPLHF.